Below are 9 T cell receptor beta chains sequenced from a single sample in a study of human CD8 memory T cell subsets. Libraries of TCR beta chains were produced by 5' RACE (UMI-labeled). TCRdb reprocessed the 5' RACE reads, with one entry per CDR3 protein and no DNA. The specimen's table records 10,000 to 12,000 distinct CDR3 sequences. Source material: CD8+ T cells from PBMCs. The receptors were sampled from a human donor in good health.

By frequency, this clonotype registers medium-sized (0.01 to 0.1%). The V gene is TRBV11-2, the J gene TRBJ1-2; TCRdb indicates TRBD1, and absent DNA this call remains unverified. This CDR3 region has 13 residues. CDR1 SGHAT and CDR2 FQNNGV come from the germline V gene. The CDR3 loop reads CASSLGQAYGYTF.

V usage is TRBV10-3 and J usage is TRBJ1-2; TCRdb's assignment of TRBD1 cannot be checked, as there is no DNA. The CDR3 consists of 14 residues. Germline lookup yields CDR1 ENHRY and CDR2 SYGVKD. The CDR3: CAISDGGQGYGYTF.

The V call is TRBV29-1, the J call TRBJ2-2. Per germline, CDR1 SQVTM and CDR2 ANQGSEA. There are 13 residues in the CDR3. CDR3 amino acids: CSVRAPNTGELFF.

This rearrangement joins TRBV6-5 to TRBJ2-1. The CDR3 is 12 amino acids. Looked up from germline, CDR1 is MNHEY and CDR2 is SVGAGI. The CDR3: CASSYSDNEQFF.

This chain joins TRBV7-9 and TRBJ2-7; TCRdb selects TRBD1, and the lack of DNA leaves this call unchecked. The CDR3 is 15 amino acids. Germline values: CDR1 SEHNR, CDR2 FQNEAQ (reference sequence). The chain's CDR3 is CASMPGQGRTYEQYF.

This chain joins TRBV18 and TRBJ2-5; the TRBD2 assignment by TCRdb is unverifiable without DNA. The CDR3 spans 15 residues. In germline, CDR1 is KGHSH, CDR2 LQKENI. CDR3 in amino acids: CASSPSGRHKETQYF.

Frequency places this clonotype as medium-sized (0.01 to 0.1%). The chain joins TRBV7-9 to TRBJ2-1; TCRdb outputs TRBD1, but without DNA this stays unchecked. The CDR3 consists of 16 residues. From germline, CDR1 is SEHNR and CDR2 FQNEAQ (reference sequence). The CDR3 loop is CASSTNRDRVYNEQFF.

This sequence joins TRBV20-1 and TRBJ2-2. CDR3 size: 13 residues. Germline V gene lookup returns CDR1 DFQATT and CDR2 SNEGSKA (reference sequence). The CDR3 sequence: CSARDLSTGELFF.

The J gene is TRBJ2-7, the V gene TRBV30; TCRdb designates TRBD2, a call that cannot be tested without DNA. The CDR3 sequence is 14 residues long. Germline CDR1 is GTSNPN and CDR2 is SVGIG (reference sequence). The CDR3: CAWSLTSGSYEQYF.